A single sample gave rise to the 24 T cell receptor beta chains below, sequenced in a study of cytomegalovirus exposure and HLA in healthy donors. The primer mix had 60 Vbeta and 13 Jbeta primers. Sequencing was performed with immunoSEQ multiplex PCR; in TCRdb, only in-frame clones are kept and a portion is missing. Its clone listing holds over 120,000 clones. The sequenced sample was PBMCs. The receptors were gathered from a male donor in good health and CMV-seronegative.

This chain links TRBV4-1 with TRBJ2-1; D call uncertain. This CDR3 is 12 amino acids long. CDR1 and CDR2 (germline): MGHRA, YSYEKL. V was clipped by 5 bases and J by 8 bases, with 10 bases between them. CDR3 region: CASSDLVDEQFF. Here the CDR3 DNA reads TGCGCCAGCAGCGACTTAGTCGATGAGCAGTTCTTC.

This chain links TRBV7-8 with TRBJ1-5; D is unclear. V lost 6 bases and J lost 0, with 12 bases in between. The length of the CDR3 is 15 residues. The germline gives CDR1 SGHVS, CDR2 FQNEAQ. The CDR3 is CASSQQRSSNQPQHF. Here the CDR3 DNA reads TGTGCCAGCAGTCAACAGAGATCTAGCAATCAGCCCCAGCATTTT.

The rearrangement links TRBV11-2 to TRBJ1-2; possible D gene TRBD1, 6 bases. The CDR3 runs 13 residues. From germline, CDR1 is SGHAT and CDR2 FQNNGV. V lost 5 bases and J 11 bases, leaving 18 bases between the germline ends. CDR3: CASSPDRRELYTF. The CDR3 DNA sequence: TGTGCCAGCAGCCCCGACAGGCGGGAGCTATACACCTTC.

The rearrangement links TRBV28 to TRBJ2-5, with D hard to call. The V end lost 4 bases, the J end lost 3 bases, and 3 bases lay between the germline ends. The CDR3 is made up of 11 amino acids. Germline V gene lookup returns CDR1 MDHEN and CDR2 SYDVKM. CDR3 protein: CASSSEETQYF. Written as DNA, the CDR3 is TGTGCCAGCAGTTCAGAAGAGACCCAGTACTTC.

The V call is TRBV29-1, the J call TRBJ1-1, with D possibly matching TRBD1 (5 bases). CDR1 and CDR2 (germline): SQVTM, ANQGSEA. The V and J ends lost 7 bases and 3 bases respectively, with 15 bases between them. The CDR3 consists of 13 residues. CDR3 nucleotide sequence: TGCAGCGAGTTCCGGGACTCCCACACTGAAGCTTTCTTT. Its protein is CSEFRDSHTEAFF.

The chain couples TRBV2 to TRBJ2-7, with D maybe TRBD2 (6 bases). The ends were cut back, 6 bases at V and 4 bases at J, with 16 bases in the middle. Per the germline V gene, CDR1 is SNHLY and CDR2 is FYNNEI. CDR3 length equals 14 residues. The CDR3 nucleotides read TGTGCCAGCAGGGTATCGGGGGTGGGGTACGAGCAGTACTTC. Translating gives CASRVSGVGYEQYF.

The chain carries TRBV19 and TRBJ2-7; 8 bases map to TRBD1. V lost 3 bases to trimming and J lost 0 bases; unmatched junction nucleotides: 10. Germline V gene sequence: CDR1 LNHDA, CDR2 SQIVND (reference sequence). The CDR3 is 17 amino acids. CDR3 residues: CASSIPRSGGSSYEQYF. In DNA form, the CDR3 reads TGTGCCAGTAGTATTCCTCGCTCAGGGGGCTCCTCCTACGAGCAGTACTTC.

This chain uses TRBV15 with TRBJ1-2; 7 nucleotides align to TRBD1. This CDR3 spans 13 amino acids. Germline assignment: CDR1 LNHNV and CDR2 YYDKDF (reference sequence). V was clipped by 4 bases and J by 6 bases; unmatched bases: 5. CDR3 DNA sequence: TGTGCCACCAGCAAAGGACAGGCGGATGGCTACACCTTC. It translates to CATSKGQADGYTF. The entire variable domain, with the rest obtained from reference TRBV15 and TRBJ1-2, is as follows: DAMVIQNPRYQVTQFGKPVTLSCSQTLNHNVMYWYQQKSSQAPKLLFHYYDKDFNNEADTPDNFQSRRPNTSFCFLDIRSPGLGDTAMYLCATSKGQADGYTFGSGTRLTVV.

V usage is TRBV5-1 and J usage is TRBJ2-1, with 13 bases matching TRBD2. The CDR3 has 16 amino acids. Germline loops: CDR1 SGHRS, CDR2 YFSETQ. With 3 bases clipped from V and 6 bases from J, the junction kept 6 bases outside the gene matches. CDR3 coding DNA: TGCGCCAGCAGCTGGACTAGCGGGGGCCTTTCCAATGAGCAGTTCTTC. It codes for CASSWTSGGLSNEQFF.

The CDR3 bases are TGTGCCAGCAGTGAGACCCTAGCGGCCCAAGAGACCCAGTACTTC. Protein: CASSETLAAQETQYF. The chain joins TRBV6-1 to TRBJ2-5; 7 nucleotides align to TRBD2. This CDR3 is 15 amino acids long. Germline V gene data show CDR1 as MNHNS and CDR2 as SASEGT. V dropped 3 bases and J dropped 1; count of bases not matched to a gene: 5.

This chain connects TRBV6-5 to TRBJ2-7, with D possibly matching TRBD2 (6 bases). V was shortened by 5 bases and J by 6 bases, with 17 bases between the two germline ends. Germline CDR1 reads MNHEY; CDR2 reads SVGAGI. CDR3 size: 14 residues. The CDR3 bases are TGTGCCAGCAGTCCCCGGGACGGAGGGTTCGAGCAGTACTTC. It is translated as CASSPRDGGFEQYF.

This chain links TRBV20-1 with TRBJ1-1; D is unclear. CDR1 DFQATT and CDR2 SNEGSKA come from the germline V gene (reference sequence). The V and J ends lost 3 bases and 11 bases respectively, with 13 bases between them. The CDR3 loop spans 11 amino acids. The CDR3 here is CSASERALAFF. The CDR3 coding sequence is TGCAGTGCTAGCGAGCGGGCGCTGGCTTTCTTT.

The chain carries TRBV19 and TRBJ2-2; D is possibly TRBD1 (7 bases). Deletions cut 3 bases from V and 5 bases from J, with 13 bases between. Per germline, CDR1 LNHDA and CDR2 SQIVND (reference sequence). The CDR3 extends over 15 amino acids. The CDR3 here is CASSIGGGATGELFF. In DNA form, the CDR3 reads TGTGCCAGTAGTATTGGAGGGGGCGCAACCGGGGAGCTGTTTTTT.

The chain has TRBV7-9 and TRBJ2-1; 9 positions match TRBD1. V was pared by 5 bases and J by 8 bases, with 10 bases of the junction left unmatched. Germline V gene sequence: CDR1 SEHNR, CDR2 FQNEAQ (reference sequence). This CDR3 has 15 residues. Written as DNA, the CDR3 is TGTGCCAGCAGCATGCCACCGGGACAGGGCGATGAGCAGTTCTTC. It is translated as CASSMPPGQGDEQFF.

The chain combines TRBV7-3 with TRBJ1-2; D remains unclear. Trimming took off 5 bases at V and 2 bases at J, with 9 bases between the two ends. CDR3 size: 13 residues. CDR1 and CDR2 (germline): SGHTA, FQGTGA. This chain's CDR3 is CASSTRGNYGYTF. CDR3 coding DNA: TGTGCCAGCAGCACTCGAGGCAACTATGGCTACACCTTC.

The rearrangement joins TRBV20-1 to TRBJ2-5; perhaps TRBD2 as D (6 bases). The CDR3 loop spans 10 amino acids. Trimming pared 5 bases from V and 14 bases from J, leaving 15 bases between. From germline, CDR1 is DFQATT and CDR2 SNEGSKA (reference sequence). DNA for the CDR3: TGCAGTGCTCACGTAGGAGGGCCTTACTTC. This sequence encodes CSAHVGGPYF.

DNA for the CDR3: TGTGCCACAGAAAAAAGAGGGGGGGCGAACACCGGGGAGCTGTTTTTT. Its protein product is CATEKRGGANTGELFF. This rearrangement joins TRBV19 to TRBJ2-2; maybe TRBD2 (7 bases). This CDR3 has 16 amino acids. From germline, CDR1 is LNHDA and CDR2 SQIVND (reference sequence). The V end was cut by 10 bases, the J end by 0 bases, with 18 bases between.

V gene TRBV29-1 combines with J gene TRBJ1-2, with 10 bases fitting TRBD1. The CDR3 has 13 residues. CDR1 and CDR2 from the germline V gene are SQVTM and ANQGSEA. Trimming at V came to 6 bases and at J to 7 bases, leaving 8 bases not matched to a gene. CDR3: CSVKDRGKAGYTF. The CDR3 DNA reads as TGCAGCGTCAAGGACAGGGGGAAAGCTGGCTACACCTTC.

This chain connects TRBV28 to TRBJ1-6, with a tentative D call TRBD1 (5 bases). The ends were cut back, 3 bases at V and 7 bases at J, with 22 bases in the middle. Germline CDR1 is MDHEN and CDR2 is SYDVKM. The CDR3 loop spans 18 amino acids. The CDR3 sequence: CASSFKNPGGVKNSPLHF. In nucleotides, the CDR3 is TGTGCCAGCAGTTTTAAAAATCCGGGGGGAGTAAAGAATTCACCCCTCCACTTT.

Regarding this clone: Germline is not matched at one junction end, which may reflect a read error. The chain is built from TRBV6-6 and TRBJ2-6; D may be TRBD1 (6 bases). This CDR3 has 16 amino acids. CDR1 is MNHNY and CDR2 is SVGAGI in the germline V gene (reference sequence). CDR3 coding DNA: TGTGCCAGCAGATACTTCGGACAGTCTGGGGCCAACGTCCTGACTTTC. Residues: CASRYFGQSGANVLTF.

The V call is TRBV10-1, the J call TRBJ2-1; D is unclear. CDR1 is WNHNN, CDR2 SYGVQD, per germline (reference sequence). This CDR3 has 14 amino acids. V was clipped by 2 bases and J by 5 bases, with 10 bases between them. The CDR3 coding sequence is TGCGCCAGCAGTGAGACTCCCCATAACAATGAGCAGTTCTTC. Translated: CASSETPHNNEQFF.

J is TRBJ2-3 and V is TRBV2, with a weak D call TRBD2 (5 bases). V lost 4 bases to trimming and J lost 4 bases, with 12 bases between them. Germline V CDR1 and CDR2: SNHLY, FYNNEI. The CDR3 sequence is 14 residues long. The CDR3 region is CASSVPGLADTQYF. For the CDR3, the DNA is TGTGCCAGCAGTGTGCCGGGATTGGCAGATACGCAGTATTTT.

The J gene is TRBJ1-5, the V gene TRBV30; D unclear. V was shortened by 0 bases and J by 1 base, with 13 bases between the two germline ends. Germline values: CDR1 GTSNPN, CDR2 SVGIG (reference sequence). The CDR3 runs 16 residues. The CDR3 loop is CAWSVRGRGSNQPQHF. The CDR3 DNA reads as TGTGCCTGGAGTGTACGGGGTCGGGGAAGCAATCAGCCCCAGCATTTT.

The rearrangement uses TRBV30 and TRBJ1-1; 7 bases line up with TRBD1. This CDR3 is 14 amino acids long. Germline-derived CDR1 and CDR2 are GTSNPN and SVGIG (reference sequence). The CDR3 bases are TGTGCTGTTGGGACAGATACCATGAACACTGAAGCTTTCTTT. It translates to CAVGTDTMNTEAFF. The full variable domain, rest sourced from reference TRBV30 and TRBJ1-1, is SQTIHQWPATLVQPVGSPLSLECTVEGTSNPNLYWYRQAAGRGLQLLFYSVGIGQISSEVPQNLSASRPQDRQFILSSKKLLLSDSGFYLCAVGTDTMNTEAFFGQGTRLTVV.